This entry lists 4 T cell receptor beta chains sequenced from one sample in a study of regulatory T cells in long-lasting Graves disease. Building the TCR beta libraries relied on iRepertoire HTBI primers, and CDR3 regions underwent Arm-PCR. TCRdb ran MiXCR on the multiplex PCR reads and lists one entry per CDR3 protein. This sample has approximately 230,000 distinct CDR3 sequences, with about 18% found just once. Time point of the sample: newly diagnosed GD, antithyroid drugs for less than 3 months. PBMC RNA served as the TCR library source. The source was peripheral blood mononuclear cells (PBMCs), collected at new diagnosis, from a patient treated with antithyroid drugs. The source is a female donor with Graves disease.

Details on this clonotype: At one boundary the junction diverges from the germline segment, which might be a read error. The V call is TRBV2, the J call TRBJ1-2, with no clear D. CDR1 and CDR2 from the germline V gene are SNHLY and FYNNEI. This CDR3 comprises 12 residues. The CDR3 DNA sequence: TGTGCCAGCAGTGAAGGGGAGCAGCCGCTACACTTC. As protein: CASSEGEQPLHF.

A note on this clonotype: This may come from a read error, since a much larger clone is one base off. The chain carries TRBV7-2 and TRBJ2-7; 16 nucleotides match TRBD2. The V gene end was trimmed by 0 bases and the J gene end by 12 bases; junction bases not matched to a gene: 14. The length of the CDR3 is 18 residues. Germline V gene lookup returns CDR1 SGHTA and CDR2 FQGNSA. The CDR3 sequence is CASSLAGGLAGGNYKRYF. For the CDR3, the DNA is TGTGCCAGCAGCTTAGCGGGGGGACTAGCGGGAGGGAATTACAAGCGGTACTTC.

This clonotype came up many times. The genes are TRBV28 and TRBJ2-1, with 10 bases lining up with TRBD2. CDR1 is MDHEN and CDR2 is SYDVKM in the germline V gene. After removal of 5 bases from V and 8 bases from J, the junction contained 12 bases not matched to a gene. This CDR3 comprises 16 residues. The CDR3 bases are TGTGCCAGCAGTCCTTTCGGGACTAGCGAGGGAGATGAGCAGTTCTTC. Translating it yields CASSPFGTSEGDEQFF.

J is TRBJ1-2 and V is TRBV20-1; 10 bases line up with TRBD1. V lost 5 bases and J lost 5; bases outside the gene matches: 14. The V gene's germline CDR1 is DFQATT and CDR2 SNEGSKA (reference sequence). The CDR3 spans 16 residues. The CDR3 protein is CSAPPPRQGARYGYTF. The CDR3 DNA follows: TGCAGTGCTCCACCCCCTAGACAGGGGGCAAGATATGGCTACACCTTC.